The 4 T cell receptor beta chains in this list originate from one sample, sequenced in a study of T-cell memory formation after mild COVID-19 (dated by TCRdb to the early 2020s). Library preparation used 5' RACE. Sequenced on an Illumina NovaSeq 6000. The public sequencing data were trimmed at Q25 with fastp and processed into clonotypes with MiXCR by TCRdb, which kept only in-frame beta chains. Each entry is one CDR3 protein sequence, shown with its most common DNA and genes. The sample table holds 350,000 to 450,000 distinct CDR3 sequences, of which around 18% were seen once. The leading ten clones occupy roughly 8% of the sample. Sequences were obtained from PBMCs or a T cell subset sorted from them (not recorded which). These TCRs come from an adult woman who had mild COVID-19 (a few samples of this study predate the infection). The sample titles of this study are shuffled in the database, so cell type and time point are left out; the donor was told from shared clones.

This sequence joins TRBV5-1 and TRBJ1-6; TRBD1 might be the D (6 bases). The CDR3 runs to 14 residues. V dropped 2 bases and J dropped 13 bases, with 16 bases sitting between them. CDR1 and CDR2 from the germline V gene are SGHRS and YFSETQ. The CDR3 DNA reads TGCGCCAGCAGCTTCGGACAGACAAATCGGCCCCTCCACTTT. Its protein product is CASSFGQTNRPLHF.

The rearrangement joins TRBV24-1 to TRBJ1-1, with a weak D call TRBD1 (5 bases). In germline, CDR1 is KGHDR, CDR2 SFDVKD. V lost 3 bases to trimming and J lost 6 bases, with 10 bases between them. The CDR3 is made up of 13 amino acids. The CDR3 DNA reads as TGTGCCACCAGTGATGGGGACTTTTCTGAAGCTTTCTTT. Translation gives CATSDGDFSEAFF.

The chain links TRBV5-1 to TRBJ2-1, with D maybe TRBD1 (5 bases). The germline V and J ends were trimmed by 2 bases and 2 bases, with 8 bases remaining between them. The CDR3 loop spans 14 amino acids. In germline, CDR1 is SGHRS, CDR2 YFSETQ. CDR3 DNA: TGCGCCAGCAGCTTAGGGGTAACCTACAATGAGCAGTTCTTC. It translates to CASSLGVTYNEQFF.

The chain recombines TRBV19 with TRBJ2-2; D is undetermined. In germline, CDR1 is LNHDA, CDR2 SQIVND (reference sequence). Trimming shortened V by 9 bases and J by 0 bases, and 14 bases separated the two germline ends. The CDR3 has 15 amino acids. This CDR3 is CASHKDPTNTGELFF. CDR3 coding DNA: TGTGCCAGCCATAAGGACCCTACGAACACCGGGGAGCTGTTTTTT.